A single sample is the source of the 8 T cell receptor beta chains below, sequenced in a study of human T cells and chemical hapten exposure. Time point reported: patch test 1, 2 weeks after DPC sensitization. Treatment reported: therapeutic diphenylcyclopropenone sensitization with weekly scalp DPC. TCRdb passed the RACE reads through MiXCR, listing each CDR3 protein once. This table has some 340,000 distinct CDR3 sequences, about 7% appearing once. This specimen was whole blood, taken in connection with sensitization to the hapten diphenylcyclopropenone (DPC). The receptors stem from a woman aged 18 to 35 with alopecia areata. Some clones in this sample may be carry-over from other donors' samples.

A few counts support this clonotype. The chain has TRBV7-9 and TRBJ2-7; maybe TRBD2 (6 bases). The ends were cut back, 5 bases at V and 8 bases at J, with 19 bases in the middle. CDR3 size: 14 residues. Germline CDR1 reads SEHNR; CDR2 reads FQNEAQ (reference sequence). DNA for the CDR3: TGTGCCAGCAGCCCCGGCGATTCGGCGGGGCAGCAGTACTTC. Its protein is CASSPGDSAGQQYF.

This chain joins TRBV4-1 and TRBJ2-4; no firm D call. The CDR3 sequence is 13 residues long. From germline, CDR1 is MGHRA and CDR2 YSYEKL. Trimming took 0 bases from V and 16 from J, leaving 16 bases between them. The DNA of the CDR3 is TGCGCCAGCAGCCAAGAGGATCGGACCTCCCTATACTTC. It encodes CASSQEDRTSLYF.

The chain is built from TRBV20-1 and TRBJ1-6; D remains unclear. Germline V gives CDR1 DFQATT, CDR2 SNEGSKA (reference sequence). The CDR3 runs to 13 residues. The germline V and J ends were trimmed by 5 bases and 5 bases, with 10 bases remaining between them. The CDR3 DNA sequence: TGCAGTGCTCACAAGGGAGATAATTCACCCCTCCACTTT. Protein product: CSAHKGDNSPLHF.

The chain joins TRBV20-1 to TRBJ2-5; perhaps TRBD1 as D (6 bases). Germline lookup yields CDR1 DFQATT and CDR2 SNEGSKA (reference sequence). This CDR3 has 15 amino acids. V lost 6 bases and J lost 5, with 22 bases in between. The DNA for the CDR3 is TGCAGTGCCAACCATCCCCGACAGGCGTCGGAGACCCAGTACTTC. It yields the protein CSANHPRQASETQYF.

In its sample, this clonotype is medium-sized. V usage is TRBV24-1 and J usage is TRBJ2-5; D gene ambiguous. The CDR3 length is 11 residues. Germline CDR1 is KGHDR and CDR2 is SFDVKD. Trimming took off 3 bases at V and 4 bases at J, with 2 bases between the two ends. CDR3 amino acids: CATSDGETQYF. The CDR3 coding sequence is TGTGCCACCAGTGATGGAGAGACCCAGTACTTC.

This clonotype was counted at least ten times. The rearrangement links TRBV6-2 or TRBV6-3 to TRBJ2-3, with D possibly being TRBD1 (5 bases). Germline CDR1 is MNHEY and CDR2 is SVGEGT. Trimming removed 2 bases at V and 0 bases at J, with 9 bases between. The CDR3 is 15 residues long. The CDR3 sequence: CASSYPTESTDTQYF. DNA of the CDR3: TGTGCCAGCAGTTACCCGACAGAGAGCACAGATACGCAGTATTTT.

This chain uses TRBV29-1 with TRBJ2-2; D ambiguous. CDR1 is SQVTM, CDR2 ANQGSEA, per germline. The CDR3 has 11 amino acids. V was pared by 5 bases and J by 6 bases, with 7 bases between. The DNA of the CDR3 is TGCAGCGTTATGGTCTCCGGGGAGCTGTTTTTT. Translated: CSVMVSGELFF.

This clonotype showed up many times. This chain links TRBV14 with TRBJ1-1; the D gene is possibly TRBD1 (6 bases). With 6 bases removed from V and 3 bases from J, the gap between germline ends came to 8 bases. Germline CDR1 reads SGHDN; CDR2 reads FVKESK. The CDR3 covers 12 residues. CDR3 region: CASSEGDTEAFF. The DNA of the CDR3 is TGTGCCAGCAGTGAGGGGGACACTGAAGCTTTCTTT.